This T cell receptor beta chain was sequenced during a study of blood T cell repertoires in COVID-19. Profiled with immunoSEQ multiplex PCR; TCRdb holds only in-frame clones, not every one. The repertoire includes approximately 200,000 clones, 85% of them detected once, and roughly 20% sits in the top ten. The CDR3 is 15 residues long. CDR1 SGHRS and CDR2 YFSETQ come from the germline V gene. With 4 bases clipped from V and 9 bases from J, the junction kept 9 bases outside the gene matches. The sequencing input was PBMCs or T cells enriched from blood (not recorded which). The TCR was taken from a man in his forties who had recovered from COVID-19. The gene calls are TRBV5-1 and TRBJ2-1; 11 bases map to TRBD2. The CDR3 spells CASSGTSGSGGEQFF. In nucleotides, the CDR3 is TGCGCCAGCAGCGGTACTAGCGGGAGTGGCGGTGAGCAGTTCTTC.